The sequence of this T cell receptor (beta chain) was determined in a study of tissue T cells after allogeneic stem cell transplantation. CDR3 length: 15 amino acids. The trim removed 1 base at V and 0 bases at J, leaving 2 bases unmatched. The germline V gene encodes CDR1 GKSSPN and CDR2 SITVG. Sequencing of TCRbeta CDR3 at survey depth gave sequences and template counts. The method was immunoSEQ multiplex PCR; TCRdb's version includes in-frame clones alone and lacks a portion of them. The table has about 48,000 clones, about three quarters seen once. Comments on this clone: What it binds is not known. The genes are named according to mouse. The read ends 1 residue before the CDR3 terminus; that terminus is restored from the germline J gene.

Broader study findings: Alloreactivity or antigen specificity of tissue TCRs was not determined; some clones might be host cells. In patients and mice, blood and spleen missed much of tissue repertoire.

The clonotype was recovered from a pool of C57BL/6 mice in good health. J is TRBJ2-5 and V is TRBV31; 9 positions match TRBD2. The sequenced material came from sorted cells pooled from one or two spleens. The CDR3 bases that were read are TGTGCCTGGAGTCGAGGGACTGGGAACCAAGACACCCAGTAC. It encodes CAWSRGTGNQDTQY. The full CDR3 is CAWSRGTGNQDTQYF.